This TCR beta chain was identified during a study of T-cell reconstitution after alpha-beta-depleted transplantation in children. V shed 5 bases and J 7 bases; nucleotides not matched to a gene: 3. Germline lookup yields CDR1 MNHEY and CDR2 SVGEGT. The CDR3 extends over 14 amino acids. A library of TCRbeta sequences, prepared with unique molecular identifiers, was generated. One entry per CDR3 protein results from TCRdb running MiXCR on the PCR reads. Of hundreds of thousands of distinct CDR3 sequences in the sample, 16% were seen once. The TCR was taken from a human donor who donated a stem cell graft to a child with acute myeloid leukemia. The chain links TRBV6-2 or TRBV6-3 to TRBJ2-3, with TRBD2 matching 13 bases. Sequenced here: PBMCs from the stem cell graft donor, sampled from the stem cell graft. For the CDR3, the DNA is TGTGCCAGCAGTCAGACTAGCGGGGGGAATACGCAGTATTTT. Translated: CASSQTSGGNTQYF.